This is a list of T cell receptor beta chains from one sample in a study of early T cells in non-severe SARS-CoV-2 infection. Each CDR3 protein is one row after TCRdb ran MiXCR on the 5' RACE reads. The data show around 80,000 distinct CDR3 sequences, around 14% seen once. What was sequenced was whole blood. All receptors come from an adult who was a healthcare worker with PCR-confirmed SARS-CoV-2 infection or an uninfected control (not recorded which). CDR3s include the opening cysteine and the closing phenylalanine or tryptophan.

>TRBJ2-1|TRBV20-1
CSARDQRGGSYNEQFF
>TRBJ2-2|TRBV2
CASRRQEDGELFF
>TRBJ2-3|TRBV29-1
CSVAGGRSGTDTQYF
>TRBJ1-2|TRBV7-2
CASSSGDRGSYGYTF
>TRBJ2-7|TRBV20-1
CSARRQGTDEQYF
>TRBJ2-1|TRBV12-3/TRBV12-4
CASRGPRREQFF
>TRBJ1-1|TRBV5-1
CASSQVQGAGTEAFF
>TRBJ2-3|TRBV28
CAWGAGTDTQYF
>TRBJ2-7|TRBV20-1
CSAAKDSYEQYF
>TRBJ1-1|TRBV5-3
CARSLGRINTEAFF